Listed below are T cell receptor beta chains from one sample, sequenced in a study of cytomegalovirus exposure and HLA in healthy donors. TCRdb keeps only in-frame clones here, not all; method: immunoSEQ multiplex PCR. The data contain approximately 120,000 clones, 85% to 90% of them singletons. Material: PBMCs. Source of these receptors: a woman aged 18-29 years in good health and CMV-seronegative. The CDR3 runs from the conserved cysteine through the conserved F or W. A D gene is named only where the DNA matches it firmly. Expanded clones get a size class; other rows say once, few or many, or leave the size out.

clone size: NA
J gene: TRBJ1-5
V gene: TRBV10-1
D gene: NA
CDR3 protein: CASMPFPSGEEPQHF
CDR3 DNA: TGCGCCAGCATGCCCTTCCCTTCCGGGGAAGAGCCCCAGCATTTT

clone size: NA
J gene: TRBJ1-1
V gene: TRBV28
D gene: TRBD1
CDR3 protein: CASTIDGTGAFF
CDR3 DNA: TGTGCCAGCACGATCGATGGGACAGGGGCTTTCTTT

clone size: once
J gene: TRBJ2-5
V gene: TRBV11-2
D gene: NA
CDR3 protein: CASSLAVPSGTQYF
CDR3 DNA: TGTGCCAGCAGCTTAGCAGTCCCCAGTGGGACCCAGTACTTC

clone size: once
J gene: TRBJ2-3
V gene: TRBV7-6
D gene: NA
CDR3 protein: CASSLGQGTDTQYF
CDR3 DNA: TGTGCCAGCAGCTTAGGACAGGGCACAGATACGCAGTATTTT

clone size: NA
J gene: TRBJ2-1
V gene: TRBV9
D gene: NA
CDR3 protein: CASSVRSTSRYEQFF
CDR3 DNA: TGTGCCAGCAGCGTAAGGTCGACTAGTAGGTATGAGCAGTTCTTC

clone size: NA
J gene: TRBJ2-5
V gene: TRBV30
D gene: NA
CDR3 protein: CAWSGTAQEAQYF
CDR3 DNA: TGTGCCTGGAGCGGTACAGCCCAAGAAGCCCAGTACTTC

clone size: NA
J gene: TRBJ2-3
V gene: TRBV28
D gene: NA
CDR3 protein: CASSPLARAGYTDTQYF
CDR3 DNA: TGTGCCAGCAGTCCCTTGGCACGCGCGGGATACACAGATACGCAGTATTTT

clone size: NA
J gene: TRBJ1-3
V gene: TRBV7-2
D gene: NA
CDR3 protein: CASSLEFLRDSGNTIYF
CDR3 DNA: TGTGCCAGCAGCTTAGAATTCCTCAGGGACTCTGGAAACACCATATATTTT

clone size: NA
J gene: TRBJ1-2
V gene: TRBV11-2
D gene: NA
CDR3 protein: CASTPGWTGNYGYTF
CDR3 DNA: TGTGCCAGCACTCCGGGGTGGACGGGAAACTATGGCTACACCTTC

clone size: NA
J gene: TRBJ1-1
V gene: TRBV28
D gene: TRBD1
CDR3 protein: CASSLTATQGSEAFF
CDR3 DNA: TGTGCCAGCAGTTTAACCGCAACACAGGGGTCCGAAGCTTTCTTT